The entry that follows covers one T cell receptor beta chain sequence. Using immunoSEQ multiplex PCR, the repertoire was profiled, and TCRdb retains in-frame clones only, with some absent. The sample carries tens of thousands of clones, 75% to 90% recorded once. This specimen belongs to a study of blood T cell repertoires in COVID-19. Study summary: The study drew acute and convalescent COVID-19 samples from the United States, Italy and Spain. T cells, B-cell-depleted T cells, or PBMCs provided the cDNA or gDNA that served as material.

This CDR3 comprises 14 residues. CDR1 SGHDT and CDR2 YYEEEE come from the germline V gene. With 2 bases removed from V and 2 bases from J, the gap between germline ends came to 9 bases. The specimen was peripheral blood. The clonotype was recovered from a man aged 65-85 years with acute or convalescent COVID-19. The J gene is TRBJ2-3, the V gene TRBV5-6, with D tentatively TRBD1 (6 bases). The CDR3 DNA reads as TGTGCCAGCAGCTTTACAGGGTCCACAGATACGCAGTATTTT. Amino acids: CASSFTGSTDTQYF.